The next 31 T cell receptor beta chains were all read from a single sample in a study of shared clonotypes between healthy human individuals. The assay was immunoSEQ multiplex PCR, and TCRdb's table has in-frame clones only and misses some. This table has some 650,000 clones, more than 95% appearing once. The sequenced sample was naive CD4+ T cells sorted from blood. Subset reported: CD45RA+ positively selected. The receptors were sampled from a woman in her 30s in good health.

This rearrangement joins TRBV2 to TRBJ2-3; TRBD2 is a possible D gene (5 bases). Germline V gene data show CDR1 as SNHLY and CDR2 as FYNNEI. The CDR3 runs 14 residues. V was shortened by 5 bases and J by 8 bases, with 17 bases between the two germline ends. CDR3 sequence reads: CASSRTPPALTQYF. CDR3 DNA: TGTGCCAGCAGTAGGACTCCCCCGGCCCTTACGCAGTATTTT.

J is TRBJ1-2 and V is TRBV2, with 7 positions matching TRBD1. This CDR3 comprises 15 residues. Per the germline V gene, CDR1 is SNHLY and CDR2 is FYNNEI. Unmatched junction bases numbered 8, after V lost 3 bases and J lost 4 bases. The CDR3: CASSDSLQGLYGYTF. The CDR3 coding sequence is TGTGCCAGCAGTGATTCCCTACAGGGGCTCTATGGCTACACCTTC.

The rearrangement links TRBV7-8 to TRBJ2-1, with 7 positions matching TRBD2. Germline CDR1 SGHVS, CDR2 FQNEAQ. The CDR3 runs 15 residues. The V and J ends lost 3 bases and 3 bases, in that order; junction bases with no gene match: 5. The CDR3 loop is CASSFRDYNYNEQFF. The CDR3 DNA follows: TGTGCCAGCAGCTTCCGGGACTACAACTACAATGAGCAGTTCTTC.

The chain carries TRBV5-1 and TRBJ2-5; perhaps TRBD2 as D (6 bases). The CDR3 is 15 amino acids. Germline V gene lookup returns CDR1 SGHRS and CDR2 YFSETQ. V shed 2 bases and J shed 4 bases, with 15 bases lying between them. The CDR3 nucleotides read TGCGCCAGCAGCTTCGCGGGGAGTGGTTTAGAGACCCAGTACTTC. It is translated as CASSFAGSGLETQYF.

This clone showed up just once. This chain joins TRBV19 and TRBJ2-1, with a possible D match to TRBD1 (6 bases). The germline V gene has CDR1 LNHDA and CDR2 SQIVND (reference sequence). V was pared by 9 bases and J by 10 bases, with 19 bases between. The CDR3 is 13 amino acids. CDR3 sequence: CASSDTGLREQFF. As DNA, the CDR3 is TGTGCCAGCAGCGACACAGGGCTTCGGGAGCAGTTCTTC. Complete variable domain (other parts from reference TRBV19 and TRBJ2-1): DGGITQSPKYLFRKEGQNVTLSCEQNLNHDAMYWYRQDPGQGLRLIYYSQIVNDFQKGDIAEGYSVSREKKESFPLTVTSAQKNPTAFYLCASSDTGLREQFFGPGTRLTVL.

This sequence joins TRBV27 and TRBJ2-1; 14 bases match TRBD2. The CDR3 sequence is 14 residues long. The junction had 9 bases not matched to a gene; V was cut back by 10 bases and J by 10 bases. CDR1 is MNHEY and CDR2 is SMNVEV in the germline V gene (reference sequence). The CDR3 protein is CATAGLAGEGEQFF. The CDR3 DNA reads TGTGCCACCGCGGGACTAGCGGGAGAGGGGGAGCAGTTCTTC.

The rearrangement links TRBV11-2 to TRBJ1-2; TRBD1 aligns across 7 bases. Trimming cost V 0 bases and J 5 bases; bases outside gene matches: 9. This CDR3 region has 16 residues. Germline CDR1 reads SGHAT; CDR2 reads FQNNGV. Here the CDR3 reads CASSLDRGGTEYGYTF. CDR3 DNA sequence: TGTGCCAGCAGCTTAGATCGGGGGGGGACAGAGTATGGCTACACCTTC.

This clone was found once. V usage is TRBV28 and J usage is TRBJ2-7, with 9 bases matching TRBD1. V trimming: 3 bases; J trimming: 3 bases; junction bases outside the gene matches: 6. Per germline, CDR1 MDHEN and CDR2 SYDVKM. The CDR3 has 15 residues. The CDR3 coding sequence is TGTGCCAGCAGTTTTTCCGGGACAGGGTTCTACGAGCAGTACTTC. Protein product: CASSFSGTGFYEQYF. Variable domain in full (rest from reference TRBV28 and TRBJ2-7): DVKVTQSSRYLVKRTGEKVFLECVQDMDHENMFWYRQDPGLGLRLIYFSYDVKMKEKGDIPEGYSVSREKKERFSLILESASTNQTSMYLCASSFSGTGFYEQYFGPGTRLTVT.

This chain connects TRBV6-6 to TRBJ2-7; TRBD2 matches 7 bases. The CDR3 runs 15 residues. With V trimmed by 3 bases and J by 5 bases, 10 bases remained unmatched. Germline loops: CDR1 MNHNY, CDR2 SVGAGI (reference sequence). CDR3 sequence: CASSYRLATIHEQYF. The CDR3 DNA follows: TGTGCCAGCAGTTATCGACTAGCTACCATCCACGAGCAGTACTTC.

The chain carries TRBV28 and TRBJ2-7; maybe TRBD1 (5 bases). Trimming pared 6 bases from V and 6 bases from J, leaving 21 bases between. In germline, CDR1 is MDHEN, CDR2 SYDVKM. The CDR3 totals 15 residues. For the CDR3, the DNA is TGTGCCAGCAGCACACTCCAAGGGCAGGGCGGCGAGCAGTACTTC. This gives the protein CASSTLQGQGGEQYF.

The CDR3 DNA reads as TGCGCCAGCAGCCCCCAGCCTCCCTCCTACGAGCAGTACTTC. Its protein product is CASSPQPPSYEQYF. This sequence joins TRBV5-1 and TRBJ2-5; D gene uncertain. Matching the DNA end better, TRBJ2-7 makes the J call doubtful. The CDR3 sequence is 14 residues long. CDR1 and CDR2 from the germline V gene are SGHRS and YFSETQ.

The chain joins TRBV2 to TRBJ2-5; D is tentatively TRBD1 or TRBD2 (5 bases each). Germline V gene data show CDR1 as SNHLY and CDR2 as FYNNEI. The CDR3 loop spans 15 amino acids. The V and J ends lost 7 bases and 1 base respectively, with 16 bases between them. The CDR3 DNA sequence: TGTGCCAGCAACCCAGCCCCGGGGACCCAAGAGACCCAGTACTTC. This encodes CASNPAPGTQETQYF.

The chain carries TRBV28 and TRBJ2-3; 16 bases match TRBD2. Germline V gives CDR1 MDHEN, CDR2 SYDVKM. The V and J ends lost 8 bases and 5 bases, in that order; junction bases with no gene match: 13. The CDR3 has 18 residues. CDR3 residues: CASSGTSGRARRGDTQYF. CDR3 in DNA: TGTGCCAGCTCTGGGACTAGCGGGAGGGCCCGTCGGGGAGATACGCAGTATTTT.

This rearrangement joins TRBV10-1 to TRBJ2-1, with 8 bases aligning to TRBD2. CDR1 is WNHNN, CDR2 SYGVQD, per germline (reference sequence). Losses at the gene ends were 2 bases for V and 7 bases for J; bases not matched to a gene: 4. This CDR3 spans 14 amino acids. Here the CDR3 DNA reads TGCGCCAGCAGTGAGCCAGCGGGGGCGAATGAGCAGTTCTTC. It translates to CASSEPAGANEQFF.

This clone has only one observation. The chain is built from TRBV5-5 and TRBJ2-7; 8 bases match TRBD2. This CDR3 contains 14 residues. CDR1 is SGHKS, CDR2 YYEKEE, per germline (reference sequence). V lost 4 bases to trimming and J lost 6 bases; unmatched junction nucleotides: 9. The CDR3 spells CASSGTSPFGEQYF. DNA for the CDR3: TGTGCCAGCAGCGGGACTAGTCCGTTCGGCGAGCAGTACTTC.

V gene TRBV5-1 combines with J gene TRBJ1-4; D is possibly TRBD1 (5 bases). This CDR3 has 14 amino acids. V lost 4 bases and J 11 bases, leaving 18 bases between the germline ends. The V gene's germline CDR1 is SGHRS and CDR2 YFSETQ. In nucleotides, the CDR3 is TGCGCCAGCAGCCTGATGGCAGGGCCAGGGAAACTGTTTTTT. It specifies CASSLMAGPGKLFF.

V usage is TRBV6-5 and J usage is TRBJ1-3; a possible D gene is TRBD1 (5 bases). The CDR3 contains 13 residues. V was shortened by 2 bases and J by 7 bases, with 9 bases between the two germline ends. The germline gives CDR1 MNHEY, CDR2 SVGAGI. CDR3 sequence (DNA): TGTGCCAGCAGTTACAGGGAGGGGAACACCATATATTTT. Translated, it gives CASSYREGNTIYF.

The chain uses TRBV18 and TRBJ1-2; 7 bases align to TRBD1. The CDR3 is 15 residues long. Per germline, CDR1 KGHSH and CDR2 LQKENI. Trimming removed 2 bases from V and 3 bases from J; junction bases left unmatched: 6. The CDR3 nucleotides read TGTGCCAGCTCACCATCTAGGGGGCTTGACTATGGCTACACCTTC. Translated: CASSPSRGLDYGYTF.

The V and J genes are TRBV4-1 and TRBJ2-7, with 11 nucleotides matching TRBD1. The CDR3 contains 16 residues. Germline V gives CDR1 MGHRA, CDR2 YSYEKL. J was trimmed by 8 bases and V by 1 base; bases with no gene match: 10. The chain's CDR3 is CASSQGTMDRGRKQYF. DNA for the CDR3: TGCGCCAGCAGCCAAGGTACTATGGACAGGGGGCGTAAGCAGTACTTC.

The chain uses TRBV7-9 and TRBJ2-7; no definite D call. The V gene lost 6 bases and the J gene lost 3 bases, with 9 bases spanning the gap. This CDR3 is 12 amino acids long. CDR1 and CDR2 (germline): SEHNR, FQNEAQ (reference sequence). CDR3 nucleotide sequence: TGTGCCAGCAGTCAAAAATACTACGAGCAGTACTTC. This codes for CASSQKYYEQYF.

This sequence joins TRBV7-9 and TRBJ1-1; D is unresolved. This CDR3 spans 12 amino acids. V was pared by 1 base and J by 6 bases, with 6 bases between. Germline CDR1 SEHNR, CDR2 FQNEAQ (reference sequence). DNA of the CDR3: TGTGCCAGCAGCTTAGTGTTAGCTGAAGCTTTCTTT. Translating gives CASSLVLAEAFF.

In DNA form, the CDR3 reads TGCGCCAGCAGCCTCGAAGGGATGGTAGCGGCAGATACGCAGTATTTT. This encodes CASSLEGMVAADTQYF. V is TRBV4-1 and J is TRBJ2-3; TRBD2 is a possible D gene (6 bases). The germline V gene has CDR1 MGHRA and CDR2 YSYEKL. The length of the CDR3 is 16 residues. V was clipped by 4 bases and J by 4 bases, with 18 bases between them.

A remark on this clone: This specimen includes other DNA sequences encoding the same CDR3. The J gene is TRBJ2-5, the V gene TRBV11-2; 7 bases fit TRBD1. The germline V gene encodes CDR1 SGHAT and CDR2 FQNNGV. With 4 bases clipped from V and 5 bases from J, the junction kept 1 base outside the gene matches. CDR3 length: 12 residues. Written as DNA, the CDR3 is TGTGCCAGCAGCTCACAGGGGGAGACCCAGTACTTC. Translated, it gives CASSSQGETQYF. Together with reference TRBV11-2 and TRBJ2-5, the CDR3 gives the full variable domain: EAGVAQSPRYKIIEKRQSVAFWCNPISGHATLYWYQQILGQGPKLLIQFQNNGVVDDSQLPKDRFSAERLKGVDSTLKIQPAKLEDSAVYLCASSSQGETQYFGPGTRLLVL.

The chain carries TRBV25-1 and TRBJ2-2, with 7 bases aligning to TRBD2. This CDR3 is built from 16 residues. V lost 8 bases to trimming and J lost 4 bases; unmatched junction nucleotides: 13. Germline V gives CDR1 MGHDK, CDR2 SYGVNS. This chain's CDR3 is CASLPGRGWGTGELFF. The CDR3 region has the DNA TGTGCCAGCCTCCCGGGGAGGGGATGGGGCACCGGGGAGCTGTTTTTT.

The count of this clone is one. The chain has TRBV5-1 and TRBJ2-2, with 11 bases lining up with TRBD2. CDR1 and CDR2 (germline): SGHRS, YFSETQ. V shed 8 bases and J 7 bases; nucleotides not matched to a gene: 7. CDR3 length: 14 residues. The CDR3 sequence is CASQLAGVNGELFF. For the CDR3, the DNA is TGCGCCAGTCAACTAGCGGGAGTGAACGGGGAGCTGTTTTTT.

The V gene is TRBV4-2, the J gene TRBJ1-2; no reliable D call. CDR1 and CDR2 (germline): LGHNA, YNFKEQ. The CDR3 length is 15 residues. V was shortened by 0 bases and J by 2 bases, with 10 bases between the two germline ends. The CDR3 DNA reads as TGTGCCAGCAGCCAAGATCTTGAGGGCAACTATGGCTACACCTTC. As protein: CASSQDLEGNYGYTF.

The chain employs TRBV28 and TRBJ1-4; D is undetermined. Trimming took off 2 bases at V and 0 bases at J, with 4 bases between the two ends. This CDR3 spans 14 amino acids. In germline, CDR1 is MDHEN, CDR2 SYDVKM. The CDR3 spells CASSLPSTNEKLFF. The CDR3 DNA follows: TGTGCCAGCAGTTTACCCTCAACTAATGAAAAACTGTTTTTT.

V usage is TRBV28 and J usage is TRBJ1-5; D call uncertain. This CDR3 is 12 amino acids long. Trimming pared 9 bases from V and 7 bases from J, leaving 13 bases between. Germline V gene sequence: CDR1 MDHEN, CDR2 SYDVKM. Here the CDR3 DNA reads TGTGCCAGTCATTCCGGCAGCCAGCCCCAGCATTTT. Its translation: CASHSGSQPQHF.

This clone has a single count. The sample contains more than one DNA sequence encoding this CDR3. The chain combines TRBV28 with TRBJ1-3, with D uncertain. The CDR3 sequence is 15 residues long. In germline, CDR1 is MDHEN, CDR2 SYDVKM. The germline V and J ends were trimmed by 1 base and 0 bases, with 7 bases remaining between them. The DNA of the CDR3 is TGTGCCAGCAGTTTATCACCGGACTCTGGAAACACCATATATTTT. The encoded protein is CASSLSPDSGNTIYF.

The genes are TRBV6-1 and TRBJ2-3; 9 positions agree with TRBD2. The V and J ends lost 0 bases and 6 bases, in that order; junction bases with no gene match: 13. Per germline, CDR1 MNHNS and CDR2 SASEGT. This CDR3 region has 18 residues. The CDR3: CASSEATLAGVASDTQYF. Written as DNA, the CDR3 is TGTGCCAGCAGTGAAGCCACATTAGCGGGAGTGGCCAGCGATACGCAGTATTTT.

The chain is built from TRBV11-3 and TRBJ2-3, with D possibly TRBD1 on 6 matching bases. Trimming left V 1 base short and J 8 bases short, with 10 bases between. CDR1 SGHNT and CDR2 YENEEA come from the germline V gene. This CDR3 spans 13 amino acids. The CDR3 is CASSLVSRGTQYF. CDR3 nucleotides: TGTGCCAGCAGCTTAGTAAGCAGGGGTACGCAGTATTTT.